The sequence of this TCR beta chain was determined in a study of OX40 agonist ivuxolimab in advanced cancers. Overall study findings and caveats: Averaging showed that CD8+ T cells had more expanded clones than CD4+ did.

The method was immunoSEQ multiplex PCR; TCRdb's version includes in-frame clones alone and lacks a portion of them. This sample yields around 57,000 clones, of which 92% are seen a single time; 23% belongs to the top ten. Turning to this clone: Its antigen remains unidentified.

This specimen consisted of CD4+ or CD8+ T cells sorted from blood, obtained in a trial of the OX40 agonist ivuxolimab. The TCR was taken from an adult with an advanced solid tumor such as melanoma, head and neck, liver or kidney cancer.

CDR3 in DNA: TGCGCCAGCAGCCAAGACCCTGGTGCTTCGGGAGGTGAAAAACTGTTTTTT. Protein product: CASSQDPGASGGEKLFF. J is TRBJ1-4 and V is TRBV4-3; D not certain. CDR1 and CDR2 from the germline V gene are LGHNA and YSLEER. The V end was cut by 0 bases, the J end by 7 bases, with 18 bases between. The CDR3 consists of 17 residues.